Below are 7 T cell receptor beta chains sequenced from a single sample in a study of blood T cell repertoires in COVID-19. TCRdb's table, derived via immunoSEQ multiplex PCR, lists solely in-frame clones and lacks some. Among 200,000 to 250,000 clones listed, around 87% were seen once. The sample was PBMCs or T cells enriched from blood (not recorded which). The receptor set was obtained from a man aged 25 to 45 in a cohort exposed to, infected with or recovered from COVID-19 (not recorded which).

This clone was seen only once. The chain combines TRBV3-1 (or the pseudogene TRBV3-2) with TRBJ1-2; D is uncertain. Germline CDR1 and CDR2: LGHDT and YNNKEL (reference sequence). The ends were cut back, 5 bases at V and 4 bases at J, with 14 bases in the middle. The CDR3 has 14 amino acids. The chain's CDR3 is CASSEKVRGYGYTF. In nucleotides, the CDR3 is TGTGCCAGCAGCGAAAAGGTTCGGGGCTATGGCTACACCTTC.

CDR3 region: CASSYSQTRGDYGYTF. In DNA, the CDR3 is TGTGCCAGCAGTTACTCGCAGACCAGGGGGGACTATGGCTACACCTTC. The chain recombines TRBV6-5 with TRBJ1-2, with 7 bases lining up with TRBD1. Germline values: CDR1 MNHEY, CDR2 SVGAGI. V lost 0 bases to trimming and J lost 3 bases; unmatched junction nucleotides: 7. The CDR3 covers 16 residues.

This chain uses TRBV13 with TRBJ1-2; 7 nucleotides line up with TRBD1. The CDR3 runs 15 residues. Germline trimming cut 0 bases from V and 7 bases from J; bases unmatched to any gene: 8. In germline, CDR1 is PRHDT, CDR2 FYEKMQ (reference sequence). The CDR3: CASSLGVQGIAGYTF. The CDR3 nucleotides are TGTGCCAGCAGCTTAGGAGTACAGGGGATAGCTGGCTACACCTTC.

This clone showed up many times. The identical CDR3 is also encoded by other nucleotide sequences in the sample. The rearrangement links TRBV19 to TRBJ2-1; 7 bases agree with TRBD2. CDR1 LNHDA and CDR2 SQIVND come from the germline V gene (reference sequence). The CDR3 sequence is 14 residues long. Trimming at V came to 5 bases and at J to 0 bases, leaving 1 base not matched to a gene. For the CDR3, the DNA is TGTGCCAGTAGTCGCGGGAGCTCCTACAATGAGCAGTTCTTC. Translated: CASSRGSSYNEQFF. The full variable domain, with the rest looked up from reference TRBV19 and TRBJ2-1, is DGGITQSPKYLFRKEGQNVTLSCEQNLNHDAMYWYRQDPGQGLRLIYYSQIVNDFQKGDIAEGYSVSREKKESFPLTVTSAQKNPTAFYLCASSRGSSYNEQFFGPGTRLTVL.

The CDR3 loop reads CASSSDRGSLTRTSGDYNEQFF. The CDR3, as DNA: TGTGCCAGCAGTTCGGACAGGGGGTCTCTGACTAGGACTTCGGGGGACTACAATGAGCAGTTCTTC. The V and J genes are TRBV27 and TRBJ2-1; 10 bases are shared with TRBD1. The V gene's germline CDR1 is MNHEY and CDR2 SMNVEV (reference sequence). The CDR3 length is 22 residues. V was pared by 4 bases and J by 3 bases, with 24 bases of the junction left unmatched.

The sample holds a few counts of this clone. V is TRBV4-1 and J is TRBJ2-1; D might be TRBD1 (6 bases). The CDR3 runs to 16 residues. The germline V gene has CDR1 MGHRA and CDR2 YSYEKL. Deletions cut 4 bases from V and 7 bases from J, with 20 bases between. CDR3 sequence reads: CASSPRPLRDKNEQFF. In nucleotides, the CDR3 is TGCGCCAGCAGCCCAAGGCCCCTCCGGGACAAAAATGAGCAGTTCTTC.

The V call is TRBV7-3, the J call TRBJ2-1; D uncertain. The CDR3 is made up of 13 amino acids. V was trimmed by 0 bases and J by 5 bases, leaving 5 bases between them. Germline CDR1 and CDR2: SGHTA and FQGTGA. The CDR3 is CASSLTRNNEQFF. In DNA, the CDR3 is TGTGCCAGCAGCTTAACTAGAAACAATGAGCAGTTCTTC.